These 27 T cell receptor beta chains were sequenced from one sample in a study of blood T cells in healthy people across ages. A J-beta primer mix and a sample-barcoded 5' primer were used in a second PCR of roughly 7 to 12 cycles. TCRdb independently ran MiXCR on the 5' RACE reads; one entry per CDR3 protein. The data show over 1,200,000 distinct CDR3 sequences, with around 59% seen just once and 5% to 7% held by the top ten. Input material: blood. All receptors come from a man in his late teens or twenties in good health.

The V call is TRBV2, the J call TRBJ1-1, with D hard to call. CDR1 is SNHLY, CDR2 FYNNEI, per germline. The CDR3 contains 13 residues. V lost 4 bases to trimming and J lost 2 bases, with 8 bases between them. DNA for the CDR3: TGTGCCAGCAGTGTGTACACTAACACTGAAGCTTTCTTT. It translates to CASSVYTNTEAFF.

This rearrangement joins TRBV20-1 to TRBJ2-7, with TRBD1 matching 8 bases. Germline V gives CDR1 DFQATT, CDR2 SNEGSKA (reference sequence). The CDR3 spans 12 residues. J gave up 3 bases and V 5 bases, and 3 bases lay outside the gene matches. The CDR3 reads CSAGTGNYEQYF. CDR3 DNA sequence: TGCAGTGCTGGGACAGGAAACTACGAGCAGTACTTC.

The chain employs TRBV2 and TRBJ2-1; no reliable D call. CDR3 size: 12 residues. Germline loops: CDR1 SNHLY, CDR2 FYNNEI. Trimming shortened V by 7 bases and J by 6 bases, and 10 bases separated the two germline ends. CDR3 residues: CASNHRSNEQFF. DNA for the CDR3: TGTGCCAGCAACCATAGGAGCAATGAGCAGTTCTTC.

This clonotype was observed a single time. This chain's CDR3 is CASSRTLSYNEQYF. CDR3 DNA: TGTGCCAGCTCCCGGACACTCTCCTACAATGAGCAGTACTTC. The chain has TRBV3-1 and TRBJ2-1, with D perhaps TRBD1 (5 bases). The end of the DNA is better explained by TRBJ2-7, so the J call may be wrong. The CDR3 has 14 amino acids. Germline V lookup: CDR1 LGHDT, CDR2 YNNKEL (reference sequence).

A note on this clonotype: One end of the junction is discordant with germline, which a read error may explain. The CDR3 loop reads CASSLWTAQETRYF. For the CDR3, the DNA is TGTGCCAGCAGCTTGTGGACAGCGCAAGAGACCCGGTACTTC. The rearrangement links TRBV5-5 to TRBJ2-5; weak D call: TRBD1 (6 bases). Germline loops: CDR1 SGHKS, CDR2 YYEKEE (reference sequence). CDR3 length: 14 residues.

Remarks on this clonotype: One end of the junction does not line up with germline, which may come from a read error. This CDR3 is CASSVSYNQPQHF. The DNA of the CDR3 is TGTGCCAGCAGTGTATCTTATAATCAGCCCCAGCATTTT. The rearrangement joins TRBV27 to TRBJ1-5, with unresolved D. Germline V gene lookup returns CDR1 MNHEY and CDR2 SMNVEV (reference sequence). The CDR3 sequence is 13 residues long.

This clonotype was recorded only once. V usage is TRBV9 and J usage is TRBJ2-7; no clear D gene. V was trimmed by 0 bases and J by 3 bases, leaving 13 bases between them. The CDR3 loop spans 15 amino acids. Germline CDR1 reads SGDLS; CDR2 reads YYNGEE. Written as DNA, the CDR3 is TGTGCCAGCAGCGTAGATGGCTCGCCCTACTACGAGCAGTACTTC. Translating gives CASSVDGSPYYEQYF.

This sequence joins TRBV7-9 and TRBJ2-7; 12 bases fit TRBD1. With the DNA end fitting TRBJ2-5 better, the J assignment may be wrong. This CDR3 has 14 amino acids. Looked up from germline, CDR1 is SEHNR and CDR2 is FQNEAQ (reference sequence). The CDR3 bases are TGTGCCAGCTCAGGGACAGGGGGCCATGAGACCCAGTACTTC. It is translated as CASSGTGGHETQYF.

The chain's CDR3 is CASSPGTVEQYF. The CDR3, as DNA: TGCGCCAGCAGCCCCGGGACAGTCGAGCAGTACTTC. The V and J genes are TRBV4-1 and TRBJ2-7, with TRBD1 identical over 7 bases. After removal of 4 bases from V and 6 bases from J, the junction contained 3 bases not matched to a gene. The CDR3 loop spans 12 amino acids. Germline V gene sequence: CDR1 MGHRA, CDR2 YSYEKL.

The V gene is TRBV2, the J gene TRBJ1-5, with D uncertain. V shed 0 bases and J shed 6 bases, with 9 bases lying between them. The germline V gene has CDR1 SNHLY and CDR2 FYNNEI. The length of the CDR3 is 14 residues. Here the CDR3 DNA reads TGTGCCAGCAGTGAAGCGAGCGGGGTTCAGCCCCAGCATTTT. It translates to CASSEASGVQPQHF.

This clonotype turned up a few times. This chain links TRBV14 with TRBJ2-3; no reliable D call. V dropped 0 bases and J dropped 5 bases, with 6 bases sitting between them. The germline CDR1 and CDR2 sequences are SGHDN and FVKESK. The CDR3 spans 13 residues. This CDR3 reads CASSQEPGDTQYF. The CDR3 DNA follows: TGTGCCAGCAGCCAAGAGCCGGGAGATACGCAGTATTTT.

The chain uses TRBV27 and TRBJ1-1, with a weak D call TRBD1 (6 bases). V gave up 6 bases and J gave up 5 bases, with 13 bases separating them. The CDR3 is 13 residues long. The germline V gene has CDR1 MNHEY and CDR2 SMNVEV (reference sequence). In DNA form, the CDR3 reads TGTGCCAGCAGACAGGGTCAGAAGACTGAAGCTTTCTTT. Its protein product is CASRQGQKTEAFF.

The CDR3 protein is CASGLVGNDEQFF. CDR3 DNA: TGTGCTAGTGGTTTGGTAGGGAACGATGAGCAGTTCTTC. J is TRBJ2-1 and V is TRBV12-5; D call uncertain. V lost 0 bases to trimming and J lost 8 bases, with 8 bases between them. In germline, CDR1 is LGHNT, CDR2 FRNRAP. This CDR3 has 13 residues.

The chain links TRBV7-9 to TRBJ2-4; either TRBD1 or TRBD2 may fit D (5 bases each). The tail of the sequence fits TRBJ2-7 better, so the J call may be wrong. Germline V CDR1 and CDR2: SEHNR, FQNEAQ (reference sequence). The CDR3 covers 18 residues. CDR3 region: CASSSKPARGVSQYEQYF. For the CDR3, the DNA is TGTGCCAGCAGCTCAAAACCCGCGAGAGGGGTTAGCCAATACGAGCAGTACTTC.

The chain couples TRBV20-1 to TRBJ2-5; D tentatively fits TRBD1 or TRBD2 (6 bases each). Gene TRBJ2-7 matches the end of the DNA better, so the J call may be wrong. The CDR3 covers 14 residues. Germline V lookup: CDR1 DFQATT, CDR2 SNEGSKA (reference sequence). CDR3 protein: CSAREWDGGGEQYF. The CDR3 DNA follows: TGCAGTGCAAGGGAATGGGACGGAGGGGGCGAGCAGTACTTC.

The chain joins TRBV11-3 to TRBJ2-1, with 8 positions matching TRBD2. In germline, CDR1 is SGHNT, CDR2 YENEEA. The CDR3 contains 16 residues. The trim removed 4 bases at V and 6 bases at J, leaving 11 bases unmatched. CDR3: CASSSRGSGNSNEQFF. CDR3 nucleotides: TGTGCCAGCAGCTCCCGAGGTAGCGGGAATTCCAATGAGCAGTTCTTC.

The chain is built from TRBV6-2 or TRBV6-3 and TRBJ1-1; D unresolved. With 6 bases removed from V and 11 bases from J, the gap between germline ends came to 16 bases. The V gene's germline CDR1 is MNHEY and CDR2 SVGEGT. The CDR3 spans 12 residues. The CDR3 loop reads CASSYLWQDAFF. CDR3 nucleotides: TGTGCCAGCAGCTACCTCTGGCAGGACGCTTTCTTT.

The chain is built from TRBV4-1 and TRBJ2-7; D assignment may be TRBD1 or TRBD2 (5 bases each). V was clipped by 4 bases and J by 2 bases, with 18 bases between them. The CDR3 extends over 16 amino acids. Germline V gene data show CDR1 as MGHRA and CDR2 as YSYEKL. CDR3 bases: TGCGCCAGCAGCCCTCGAACCCCGGGGCAAGCCTACGAGCAGTACTTC. It codes for CASSPRTPGQAYEQYF.

The chain uses TRBV5-1 and TRBJ2-1, with TRBD1 matching over 9 bases. CDR1 is SGHRS and CDR2 is YFSETQ in the germline V gene. Trimming removed 0 bases from V and 0 bases from J; junction bases left unmatched: 7. There are 18 residues in the CDR3. CDR3 sequence: CASSLEMRTGDSYNEQFF. The CDR3 DNA follows: TGCGCCAGCAGCTTGGAGATGAGGACAGGGGACTCCTACAATGAGCAGTTCTTC.

The chain joins TRBV10-3 to TRBJ1-1; D unresolved. Germline V gives CDR1 ENHRY, CDR2 SYGVKD. V was trimmed by 0 bases and J by 4 bases, leaving 9 bases between them. The CDR3 totals 14 residues. The CDR3 region has the DNA TGTGCCATCAGTGAGTCGGTTGGTGTCACTGAAGCTTTCTTT. Translated, it gives CAISESVGVTEAFF.

The CDR3 here is CSARIRDDEQYF. CDR3 nucleotide sequence: TGCAGTGCTAGAATCAGGGACGACGAGCAGTACTTC. This rearrangement joins TRBV20-1 to TRBJ2-7; D may correspond to TRBD1 or TRBD2 (5 bases each). The CDR3 runs to 12 residues. The germline CDR1 and CDR2 sequences are DFQATT and SNEGSKA (reference sequence). Trimming stripped 2 bases from V and 5 bases from J, with 10 bases between.

This clonotype appeared a few times. V usage is TRBV25-1 and J usage is TRBJ2-7, with a possible D match to TRBD1 (6 bases). This CDR3 comprises 12 residues. V gave up 6 bases and J gave up 4 bases, with 10 bases separating them. CDR1 is MGHDK and CDR2 is SYGVNS in the germline V gene. CDR3 bases: TGTGCCAGCAGGGCAGGGGATTACGAGCAGTACTTC. Encoded protein: CASRAGDYEQYF.

This clonotype was detected a few times. The chain joins TRBV11-2 to TRBJ2-4, with 11 bases that match TRBD2. V shed 4 bases and J 6 bases; nucleotides not matched to a gene: 11. Germline V gene sequence: CDR1 SGHAT, CDR2 FQNNGV. The CDR3 loop spans 17 amino acids. CDR3 DNA: TGTGCCAGCAGCTCGGGACTAGCGGACCAAAGAATAAACATTCAGTACTTC. Translation gives CASSSGLADQRINIQYF.

The chain has TRBV3-1 and TRBJ2-5; TRBD1 is a possible D gene (6 bases). The CDR3 is 19 residues long. The V gene lost 0 bases and the J gene lost 2 bases, with 22 bases spanning the gap. The germline CDR1 and CDR2 sequences are LGHDT and YNNKEL (reference sequence). In nucleotides, the CDR3 is TGTGCCAGCAGCCAAGAGACGTGGGGAAGGCAGGGGTATCAAGAGACCCAGTACTTC. The encoded protein is CASSQETWGRQGYQETQYF.

The chain employs TRBV7-9 and TRBJ2-7; 8 bases line up with TRBD1. CDR3 length equals 17 residues. The V segment lost 1 base and the J segment 0 bases; nucleotides outside the gene matches: 8. Germline values: CDR1 SEHNR, CDR2 FQNEAQ (reference sequence). The CDR3: CASSLVGVRGPSYEQYF. The CDR3 region has the DNA TGTGCCAGCAGCTTAGTAGGGGTCAGGGGGCCCTCCTACGAGCAGTACTTC.

The rearrangement uses TRBV2 and TRBJ2-3; TRBD1 might be the D (6 bases). This CDR3 is built from 16 residues. Trimming removed 1 base from V and 1 base from J, with 12 bases in between. Germline CDR1 reads SNHLY; CDR2 reads FYNNEI. The CDR3 DNA is TGTGCCAGCAGTGAAGTTGAGGCAGGGGGCACAGATACGCAGTATTTT. It encodes CASSEVEAGGTDTQYF.

This clonotype was observed once. J is TRBJ1-2 and V is TRBV20-1; 7 nucleotides line up with TRBD1. The CDR3 is made up of 11 amino acids. V lost 5 bases to trimming and J lost 7 bases; unmatched junction nucleotides: 4. Germline V gene sequence: CDR1 DFQATT, CDR2 SNEGSKA (reference sequence). The CDR3 region is CSAGDRAGYTF. The CDR3 DNA sequence: TGCAGTGCTGGTGACAGGGCTGGCTACACCTTC.